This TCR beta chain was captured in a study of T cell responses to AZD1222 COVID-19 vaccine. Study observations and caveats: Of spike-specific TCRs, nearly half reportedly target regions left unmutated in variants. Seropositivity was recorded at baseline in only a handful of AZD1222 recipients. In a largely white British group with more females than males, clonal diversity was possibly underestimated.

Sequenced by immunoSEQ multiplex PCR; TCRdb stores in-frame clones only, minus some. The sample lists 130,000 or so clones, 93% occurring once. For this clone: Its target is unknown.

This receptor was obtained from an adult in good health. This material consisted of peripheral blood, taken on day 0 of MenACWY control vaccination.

The chain's CDR3 is CASSSWTGDYSNEQFF. CDR3 nucleotides: TGTGCCAGCAGTTCCTGGACAGGGGATTATAGCAATGAGCAGTTCTTC. The gene calls are TRBV27 and TRBJ2-1; 9 nucleotides match TRBD1. CDR1 and CDR2 (germline): MNHEY, SMNVEV (reference sequence). Germline trimming cut 4 bases from V and 6 bases from J; bases unmatched to any gene: 10. This CDR3 contains 16 residues.